The 18 T cell receptor beta chains below were found in one sample sequenced in a study of blood T cell repertoires in COVID-19. The data were produced by immunoSEQ multiplex PCR, yet TCRdb's version contains in-frame clones alone and is incomplete. Of around 190,000 clones listed, about 81% are singletons. The sequenced sample consisted of PBMCs or T cells enriched from blood (not recorded which). Receptors were obtained from a man aged 40-49 years who had recovered from COVID-19.

The V and J genes are TRBV20-1 and TRBJ2-1; 14 bases are a match to TRBD2. Germline V gene sequence: CDR1 DFQATT, CDR2 SNEGSKA (reference sequence). After removal of 3 bases from V and 7 bases from J, the junction contained 14 bases not matched to a gene. The CDR3 extends over 18 amino acids. CDR3 sequence (DNA): TGCAGTGCTAGTTGGGTCAGACTAGCGGGGGGGCCAGTAAATGAGCAGTTCTTC. Protein sequence: CSASWVRLAGGPVNEQFF.

The V call is TRBV19, the J call TRBJ2-2; weak D call: TRBD2 (5 bases). Trimming removed 7 bases from V and 3 bases from J, with 18 bases in between. The CDR3 loop spans 16 amino acids. The germline gives CDR1 LNHDA, CDR2 SQIVND (reference sequence). This CDR3 reads CASKAPSPRDTGELFF. DNA of the CDR3: TGTGCCAGTAAGGCTCCTAGCCCGCGGGACACCGGGGAGCTGTTTTTT.

The chain combines TRBV6-5 with TRBJ2-7; TRBD1 is a possible D gene (6 bases). The CDR3 extends over 15 amino acids. Germline V gives CDR1 MNHEY, CDR2 SVGAGI. Trimming pared 5 bases from V and 6 bases from J, leaving 20 bases between. The CDR3 loop is CASSRVQGPSAEQYF. For the CDR3, the DNA is TGTGCCAGCAGTCGAGTACAGGGTCCCTCGGCCGAGCAGTACTTC.

The chain uses TRBV2 and TRBJ1-2, with a possible D match to TRBD1 (6 bases). Germline V gives CDR1 SNHLY, CDR2 FYNNEI. Trimming pared 1 base from V and 8 bases from J, leaving 11 bases between. This CDR3 comprises 13 residues. The CDR3 DNA reads TGTGCCAGCAGTGAAGACAGGGTGGACGGCTACACCTTC. This encodes CASSEDRVDGYTF.

V gene TRBV28 combines with J gene TRBJ1-5; D remains unclear. Trimming removed 0 bases at V and 3 bases at J, with 9 bases between. There are 15 residues in the CDR3. Germline V CDR1 and CDR2: MDHEN, SYDVKM. CDR3: CASSLWQRINQPQHF. For the CDR3, the DNA is TGTGCCAGCAGTTTATGGCAGAGGATCAATCAGCCCCAGCATTTT.

This clone was seen once. The rearrangement joins TRBV14 to TRBJ1-1; D gene uncertain. There are 16 residues in the CDR3. The germline V gene has CDR1 SGHDN and CDR2 FVKESK. V lost 0 bases and J lost 3, with 14 bases in between. The CDR3 DNA is TGTGCCAGCAGCCAAGATAGAGTAAGAAGAGACACTGAAGCTTTCTTT. Translated, it gives CASSQDRVRRDTEAFF.

Only a few counts were recorded for this clone. The chain employs TRBV4-1 and TRBJ1-5; 9 positions match TRBD1. Germline CDR1 is MGHRA and CDR2 is YSYEKL. CDR3 length: 15 residues. The J segment lost 3 bases and the V segment lost 4 bases, leaving 4 bases of the junction unmatched. The CDR3 reads CASSLRDRDNQPQHF. DNA for the CDR3: TGCGCCAGCAGCCTCCGGGACAGGGACAATCAGCCCCAGCATTTT.

The chain couples TRBV24-1 to TRBJ2-3, with 7 bases lining up with TRBD2. Per germline, CDR1 KGHDR and CDR2 SFDVKD. The V and J ends lost 3 bases and 4 bases, in that order; junction bases with no gene match: 0. The length of the CDR3 is 13 residues. The CDR3 reads CATSDGRADTQYF. Here the CDR3 DNA reads TGTGCCACCAGTGATGGGAGGGCAGATACGCAGTATTTT.

The rearrangement links TRBV5-1 to TRBJ2-3; D possibly corresponds to TRBD2 (5 bases). CDR1 and CDR2 from the germline V gene are SGHRS and YFSETQ. Trimming removed 1 base from V and 1 base from J, with 7 bases in between. The CDR3 extends over 14 amino acids. CDR3 in amino acids: CASSLNSGTDTQYF. The CDR3 DNA reads as TGCGCCAGCAGCTTGAATAGCGGCACAGATACGCAGTATTTT.

This chain connects TRBV30 to TRBJ1-2, with TRBD1 as a possible D gene (5 bases). The V end was cut by 4 bases, the J end by 8 bases, with 14 bases between. Germline values: CDR1 GTSNPN, CDR2 SVGIG (reference sequence). CDR3 length: 12 amino acids. The CDR3 region is CAWTDGAGGYTF. As DNA, the CDR3 is TGTGCCTGGACCGATGGGGCGGGGGGCTACACCTTC. Drawing the rest from reference TRBV30 and TRBJ1-2, the complete variable domain is SQTIHQWPATLVQPVGSPLSLECTVEGTSNPNLYWYRQAAGRGLQLLFYSVGIGQISSEVPQNLSASRPQDRQFILSSKKLLLSDSGFYLCAWTDGAGGYTFGSGTRLTVV.

This clone was detected a few times. This chain joins TRBV3-1 (or the pseudogene TRBV3-2) and TRBJ2-5; TRBD1 matches 7 bases. V trimming: 0 bases; J trimming: 5 bases; junction bases outside the gene matches: 9. Germline CDR1 LGHDT, CDR2 YNNKEL (reference sequence). The CDR3 runs to 16 residues. CDR3 in amino acids: CASSQDTGAIQETQYF. The CDR3 DNA is TGTGCCAGCAGCCAAGATACAGGGGCGATCCAGGAGACCCAGTACTTC.

The rearrangement links TRBV7-8 to TRBJ2-7, with 16 bases that match TRBD2. Trimming cost V 5 bases and J 5 bases; bases outside gene matches: 15. The CDR3 totals 19 residues. CDR1 SGHVS and CDR2 FQNEAQ come from the germline V gene. The CDR3 DNA reads TGTGCCAGCAGCCTCTCCGGGACTAGCGGGGGGGCCACCATCCACGAGCAGTACTTC. Translated, it gives CASSLSGTSGGATIHEQYF.

V is TRBV2 and J is TRBJ2-1; the D gene is possibly TRBD2 (6 bases). The germline CDR1 and CDR2 sequences are SNHLY and FYNNEI. V lost 6 bases to trimming and J lost 2 bases, with 20 bases between them. This CDR3 contains 17 residues. CDR3 region: CASSLSFRGKTYNEQFF. In DNA form, the CDR3 reads TGTGCCAGCAGCCTTTCTTTTCGGGGGAAGACCTACAATGAGCAGTTCTTC.

This clone has a single count. This chain joins TRBV6-5 and TRBJ2-7, with 8 nucleotides matching TRBD1. This CDR3 region has 13 residues. The germline CDR1 and CDR2 sequences are MNHEY and SVGAGI. Trimming at V came to 7 bases and at J to 6 bases, leaving 8 bases not matched to a gene. This CDR3 reads CASTPPTGGEQYF. In DNA, the CDR3 is TGTGCCAGCACCCCACCCACAGGGGGCGAGCAGTACTTC.

The rearrangement links TRBV30 to TRBJ1-2; D might be TRBD1 (5 bases). V gave up 2 bases and J gave up 5 bases, with 15 bases separating them. Germline V gene data show CDR1 as GTSNPN and CDR2 as SVGIG (reference sequence). The CDR3 has 14 residues. CDR3 residues: CAWSNPGWLYGYTF. The CDR3 region has the DNA TGTGCCTGGAGTAATCCAGGGTGGCTATATGGCTACACCTTC.

The chain uses TRBV27 and TRBJ2-7, with D perhaps TRBD2 (5 bases). The germline CDR1 and CDR2 sequences are MNHEY and SMNVEV (reference sequence). This CDR3 spans 14 amino acids. The V gene lost 7 bases and the J gene lost 7 bases, with 20 bases spanning the gap. The CDR3 DNA sequence: TGTGCCAGCACCCCGAGTCAAGCGGCCGGGGAGCAGTACTTC. Translation gives CASTPSQAAGEQYF.

The chain recombines TRBV5-1 with TRBJ2-1, with 11 bases that match TRBD2. There are 16 residues in the CDR3. V gave up 4 bases and J gave up 2 bases; unmatched junction bases: 5. Germline CDR1 is SGHRS and CDR2 is YFSETQ. This chain's CDR3 is CASSEDSGRAYNEQFF. For the CDR3, the DNA is TGCGCCAGCAGCGAAGATAGCGGGAGGGCCTACAATGAGCAGTTCTTC.

This clone was seen just once. V and J are TRBV19 and TRBJ2-7, with 7 bases aligning to TRBD2. CDR1 and CDR2 from the germline V gene are LNHDA and SQIVND (reference sequence). V gave up 6 bases and J gave up 3 bases; unmatched junction bases: 11. This CDR3 is built from 15 residues. CDR3 in DNA: TGTGCCAGTAGATCCTTAGCGGGTAAGAGCTACGAGCAGTACTTC. Protein: CASRSLAGKSYEQYF.